Listed here are 15 T cell receptor beta chains from one sample, sequenced in a study of blood T cell repertoires in COVID-19. Profiling relied on immunoSEQ multiplex PCR, and the TCRdb table lists in-frame clones only, not all of them. The sample has 200,000 to 250,000 clones, nearly 90% seen once. Sequencing was performed on PBMCs or T cells enriched from blood (not recorded which). The receptors come from a man younger than 45 who had recovered from COVID-19.

The chain employs TRBV29-1 and TRBJ2-1, with 7 bases that match TRBD1. Per germline, CDR1 SQVTM and CDR2 ANQGSEA. The length of the CDR3 is 12 residues. V gave up 5 bases and J gave up 3 bases; unmatched junction bases: 1. As DNA, the CDR3 is TGCAGCGTTCGGGACAGCTACAATGAGCAGTTCTTC. Its protein is CSVRDSYNEQFF.

CDR3 in amino acids: CSASRPGLGHTDTQYF. CDR3 in DNA: TGCAGTGCTAGTAGGCCGGGACTAGGTCACACAGATACGCAGTATTTT. This rearrangement joins TRBV20-1 to TRBJ2-3, with 8 bases identical to TRBD2. The CDR3 length is 16 residues. Germline V gene lookup returns CDR1 DFQATT and CDR2 SNEGSKA (reference sequence). The ends lost 3 bases at V and 2 bases at J; junction bases unmatched: 10.

This clone was detected only once. This chain uses TRBV6-5 with TRBJ1-5; TRBD1 aligns across 7 bases. This CDR3 has 13 amino acids. With V trimmed by 5 bases and J by 4 bases, 2 bases remained unmatched. CDR1 MNHEY and CDR2 SVGAGI come from the germline V gene. The DNA of the CDR3 is TGTGCCAGCAGTCAACAGGGGAATCAGCCCCAGCATTTT. Amino acids: CASSQQGNQPQHF.

The rearrangement joins TRBV18 to TRBJ1-6; a weak D match, TRBD1 (5 bases). Per the germline V gene, CDR1 is KGHSH and CDR2 is LQKENI. The CDR3 length is 16 residues. V lost 1 base and J lost 8, with 15 bases in between. The CDR3 DNA follows: TGTGCCAGCTCACCACGCGCCGGGCAGGGCGATTCACCCCTCCACTTT. Translation gives CASSPRAGQGDSPLHF. The full variable domain, completed using reference TRBV18 and TRBJ1-6, is NAGVMQNPRHLVRRRGQEARLRCSPMKGHSHVYWYRQLPEEGLKFMVYLQKENIIDESGMPKERFSAEFPKEGPSILRIQQVVRGDSAAYFCASSPRAGQGDSPLHFGNGTRLTVT.

In the case of this clone: A read error may explain this, as a much larger clone is one base away. The gene calls are TRBV5-1 and TRBJ1-2; D possibly corresponds to TRBD1 (6 bases). V shed 0 bases and J shed 0 bases, with 6 bases lying between them. The CDR3 is made up of 14 amino acids. Germline loops: CDR1 SGHRS, CDR2 YFSETQ. As DNA, the CDR3 is TGCGCCAGCAGCTTGGGGACAGCTAACTATGGCTACACCTTC. This translates into CASSLGTANYGYTF.

The chain is built from TRBV6-2 or TRBV6-3 and TRBJ2-2; TRBD2 might be the D (6 bases). The germline V gene encodes CDR1 MNHEY and CDR2 SVGEGT. The CDR3 loop spans 19 amino acids. Trimming stripped 6 bases from V and 0 bases from J, with 23 bases between. The CDR3 DNA is TGTGCCAGCAGCCCTTCCAGATTCGGGACTGGAACGAACACCGGGGAGCTGTTTTTT. Its protein is CASSPSRFGTGTNTGELFF.

This clone was picked up one time. This sequence joins TRBV30 and TRBJ1-3, with 10 positions matching TRBD1. From germline, CDR1 is GTSNPN and CDR2 SVGIG (reference sequence). The V and J ends lost 0 bases and 3 bases, in that order; junction bases with no gene match: 5. This CDR3 is built from 16 residues. The CDR3 DNA reads TGTGCCTGGAGTGTGCGGACAGGGGGGTATGGAAACACCATATATTTT. Translated: CAWSVRTGGYGNTIYF.

The chain uses TRBV5-1 and TRBJ1-1; D not certain. With 0 bases removed from V and 1 base from J, the gap between germline ends came to 10 bases. Germline V gene lookup returns CDR1 SGHRS and CDR2 YFSETQ. The CDR3 runs 15 residues. DNA of the CDR3: TGCGCCAGCAGCTTGGCCACGGGAAAGAACACTGAAGCTTTCTTT. It specifies CASSLATGKNTEAFF.

The table lists this clone with a count of one. V is TRBV6-5 and J is TRBJ2-6; D gene uncertain. The CDR3 loop spans 15 amino acids. The germline V gene has CDR1 MNHEY and CDR2 SVGAGI. Trimming shortened V by 6 bases and J by 2 bases, and 11 bases separated the two germline ends. The CDR3 loop is CASRDRTAGANVLTF. CDR3 nucleotide sequence: TGTGCCAGCAGGGATAGAACAGCTGGGGCCAACGTCCTGACTTTC.

The genes are TRBV19 and TRBJ1-2, with unresolved D. Trimming stripped 5 bases from V and 1 base from J, with 11 bases between. Germline lookup yields CDR1 LNHDA and CDR2 SQIVND (reference sequence). This CDR3 is built from 14 residues. CDR3 nucleotide sequence: TGTGCCAGTAGTGCCCGGAGAGGTAACTATGGCTACACCTTC. Translating gives CASSARRGNYGYTF.

The rearrangement joins TRBV2 to TRBJ2-3; unclear D gene. The ends were cut back, 7 bases at V and 2 bases at J, with 10 bases in the middle. This CDR3 region has 13 residues. Germline-derived CDR1 and CDR2 are SNHLY and FYNNEI. The chain's CDR3 is CASKASTTDTQYF. CDR3 in DNA: TGTGCCAGCAAAGCGTCAACCACAGATACGCAGTATTTT.

The rearrangement uses TRBV7-8 and TRBJ1-6, with a tentative D call TRBD1 (6 bases). V gave up 1 base and J gave up 0 bases, with 13 bases separating them. This CDR3 comprises 18 residues. The germline V gene encodes CDR1 SGHVS and CDR2 FQNEAQ. The CDR3 nucleotides are TGTGCCAGCAGCTTAGAGGACAGACAAAACTCCTATAATTCACCCCTCCACTTT. Protein sequence: CASSLEDRQNSYNSPLHF.

This chain connects TRBV6-6 to TRBJ1-2; 10 nucleotides agree with TRBD1. Germline V gene sequence: CDR1 MNHNY, CDR2 SVGAGI (reference sequence). The CDR3 covers 13 residues. V was clipped by 8 bases and J by 8 bases; unmatched bases: 8. The CDR3 sequence is CASGRGQGQGYTF. The CDR3 DNA is TGTGCCAGCGGGCGGGGACAGGGGCAAGGCTACACCTTC.

The V gene is TRBV3-1 (or the pseudogene TRBV3-2), the J gene TRBJ2-1; the match to TRBD2 covers 8 bases. V was pared by 4 bases and J by 0 bases, with 14 bases of the junction left unmatched. From germline, CDR1 is LGHDT and CDR2 YNNKEL (reference sequence). There are 19 residues in the CDR3. CDR3 protein: CASSPQKGPLADSYNEQFF. CDR3 DNA: TGTGCCAGCAGCCCGCAAAAGGGGCCACTAGCGGACTCCTACAATGAGCAGTTCTTC.

The count of this clone is one. This chain links TRBV2 with TRBJ2-1; TRBD1 matches 9 bases. The CDR3 contains 15 residues. CDR1 is SNHLY, CDR2 FYNNEI, per germline. J lost 2 bases, V lost 6 bases, and 5 bases had no gene match. CDR3 DNA sequence: TGTGCCAGCAGGGTGGACAGGGGAACCTACAATGAGCAGTTCTTC. This codes for CASRVDRGTYNEQFF. The complete variable domain, with remaining parts taken from reference TRBV2 and TRBJ2-1, reads EPEVTQTPSHQVTQMGQEVILRCVPISNHLYFYWYRQILGQKVEFLVSFYNNEISEKSEIFDDQFSVERPDGSNFTLKIRSTKLEDSAMYFCASRVDRGTYNEQFFGPGTRLTVL.